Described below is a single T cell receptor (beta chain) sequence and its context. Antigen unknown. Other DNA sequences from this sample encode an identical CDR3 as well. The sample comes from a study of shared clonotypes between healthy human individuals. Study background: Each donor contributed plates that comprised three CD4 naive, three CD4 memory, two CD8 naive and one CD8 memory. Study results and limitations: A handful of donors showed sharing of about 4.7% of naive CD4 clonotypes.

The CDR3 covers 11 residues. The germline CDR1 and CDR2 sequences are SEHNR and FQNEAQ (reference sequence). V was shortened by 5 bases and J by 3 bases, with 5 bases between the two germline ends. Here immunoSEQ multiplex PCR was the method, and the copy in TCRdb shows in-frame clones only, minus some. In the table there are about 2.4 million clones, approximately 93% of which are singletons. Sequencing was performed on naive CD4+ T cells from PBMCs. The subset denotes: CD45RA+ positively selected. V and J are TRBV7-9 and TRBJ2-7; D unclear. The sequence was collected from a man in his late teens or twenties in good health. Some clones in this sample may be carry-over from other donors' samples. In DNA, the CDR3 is TGTGCCAGCAGCCTAAGCTACGAGCAGTACTTC. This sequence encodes CASSLSYEQYF.